Following are 3 T cell receptor beta chains from one sample sequenced in a study of CD8 T cell repertoires and HIV-1 epitope variants. The antigens of these receptors remain unknown. The method was immunoSEQ multiplex PCR; TCRdb's version includes in-frame clones alone and lacks a portion of them. The sample yields 4,500 or so clones, approximately 64% seen once. The sequencing input was cultured CD8+ T cells derived from PBMCs. The receptors stem from a male donor with HIV.

CDR3 loop: CASSPGLASYNEQFF. In nucleotides, the CDR3 is TGTGCCAGCAGCCCTGGGTTGGCCTCCTACAATGAGCAGTTCTTC. V gene TRBV7-8 combines with J gene TRBJ2-1; unclear D gene. Trimming shortened V by 5 bases and J by 0 bases, and 11 bases separated the two germline ends. Per the germline V gene, CDR1 is SGHVS and CDR2 is FQNEAQ. The CDR3 runs 15 residues.

The rearrangement uses TRBV30 and TRBJ1-2; maybe TRBD1 (5 bases). Germline values: CDR1 GTSNPN, CDR2 SVGIG (reference sequence). Trimming shortened V by 4 bases and J by 4 bases, and 19 bases separated the two germline ends. The CDR3 totals 15 residues. CDR3 in amino acids: CAWTSALRTSYGYTF. CDR3 coding DNA: TGTGCCTGGACCTCAGCCCTCAGGACAAGCTATGGCTACACCTTC.

The sample holds a few counts of this clone. The chain combines TRBV5-4 with TRBJ1-1; 8 nucleotides match TRBD1. The CDR3 length is 15 residues. Looked up from germline, CDR1 is SGHNT and CDR2 is YYREEE (reference sequence). Unmatched junction bases numbered 9, after V lost 2 bases and J lost 6 bases. CDR3 loop: CASSLQGDLGAEAFF. The CDR3 DNA reads as TGTGCCAGCAGCTTACAGGGGGACCTAGGGGCTGAAGCTTTCTTT.